This entry describes one T cell receptor beta chain. Its antigen remains unknown. These data originate in a study of blood T cells in healthy people across ages. Study-wide results and caveats: Older age went with lower TCR beta diversity per million T cells, in a roughly linear way.

CDR1 is SGHTA, CDR2 FQGNSA, per germline. V lost 5 bases and J 9 bases, leaving 14 bases between the germline ends. CDR3 length: 13 amino acids. Sample-barcoded 5' priming and a J-beta primer mix drove a second PCR of about 7 to 11 cycles. TCRdb recomputed calls from the 5' RACE reads with MiXCR, one row per CDR3 protein. Of roughly 570,000 distinct CDR3 sequences listed, 27% are singletons. Sequenced input: blood. This receptor was identified in a woman aged 65 to 85 in good health. This chain uses TRBV7-2 with TRBJ2-1; D may be TRBD1 or TRBD2 (7 bases each). The CDR3: CASSQGGALEQFF. The DNA of the CDR3 is TGTGCCAGCAGCCAGGGGGGGGCTCTTGAGCAGTTCTTC.